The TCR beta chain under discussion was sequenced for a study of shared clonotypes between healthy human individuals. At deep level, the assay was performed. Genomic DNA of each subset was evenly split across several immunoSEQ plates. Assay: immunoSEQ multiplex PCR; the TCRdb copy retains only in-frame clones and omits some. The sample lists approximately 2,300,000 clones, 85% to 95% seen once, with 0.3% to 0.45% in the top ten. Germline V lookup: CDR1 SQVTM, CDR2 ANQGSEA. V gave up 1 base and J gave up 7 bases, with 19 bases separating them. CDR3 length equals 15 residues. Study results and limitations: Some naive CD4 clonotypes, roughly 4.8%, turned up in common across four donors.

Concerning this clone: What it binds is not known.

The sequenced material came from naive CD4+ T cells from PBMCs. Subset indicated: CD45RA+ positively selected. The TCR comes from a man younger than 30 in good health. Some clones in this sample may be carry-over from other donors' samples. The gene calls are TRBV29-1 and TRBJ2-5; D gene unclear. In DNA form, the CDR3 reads TGCAGCGTTGAAGGACGGTCTGTGGGTTTAGGGACCCAGTACTTC. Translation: CSVEGRSVGLGTQYF.